The clone carrying this TCR beta chain was observed a few times. Its antigen is undetermined. Each donor gave roughly 9.8 milliliters of peripheral blood. Next came a second PCR, run for about 6 to 12 cycles, which used a sample-barcoded 5' primer along with a J-beta primer mix. A template-switch adaptor with 12 random nucleotides tagged each cDNA molecule. TCRdb fed the 5' RACE reads into MiXCR, producing one record per CDR3 protein. The profile shows hundreds of thousands of distinct CDR3 sequences, roughly 30% of them singletons. This sample stems from a study of blood T cells in healthy people across ages. Findings of the study overall: Relative to aged donors, long-lived donors carried more naive CD4+ cells and displayed higher diversity. Estimates of diversity drawn from one million T cells were considered underestimates.

The germline gives CDR1 MDHEN, CDR2 SYDVKM. This CDR3 comprises 12 residues. Trimming removed 6 bases from V and 0 bases from J, with 5 bases in between. Sequenced material: blood. The origin of this receptor is a woman of 80 years or more in good health. The rearrangement uses TRBV28 and TRBJ1-2; D unresolved. The CDR3 DNA sequence: TGTGCCAGCAGGGATACTAACTATGGCTACACCTTC. Encoded protein: CASRDTNYGYTF.